Below, 12 T cell receptor beta chains from the same sample are listed, as sequenced in a study of T cells after yellow fever vaccination. Via MiXCR, TCRdb re-called the 5' RACE reads, giving one row per CDR3 protein. Here the sample spans 200,000 to 300,000 distinct CDR3 sequences, approximately 6.3% being singletons. The material sequenced was CD4+ T cells sorted from PBMCs, taken on the day of the yellow fever booster vaccination. Receptors originate from a man aged 30 to 45 who received the YFV17D yellow fever vaccine.

This clonotype was seen a handful of times. The V call is TRBV20-1, the J call TRBJ1-5; D ambiguous. The V gene's germline CDR1 is DFQATT and CDR2 SNEGSKA (reference sequence). Trimming stripped 0 bases from V and 10 bases from J, with 13 bases between. CDR3 length: 13 residues. CDR3: CSARDQRSGPQHF. CDR3 coding DNA: TGCAGTGCTAGAGATCAGAGAAGCGGCCCCCAGCATTTT.

This clonotype was counted many times. This sequence joins TRBV5-6 and TRBJ2-7; TRBD2 aligns across 13 bases. CDR3 length: 15 residues. From germline, CDR1 is SGHDT and CDR2 YYEEEE. V was clipped by 0 bases and J by 7 bases; unmatched bases: 4. The CDR3 DNA reads as TGTGCCAGCAGCTTGGTAGGACTAGCGGGAGAAGAGCAGTACTTC. This encodes CASSLVGLAGEEQYF.

The chain carries TRBV29-1 and TRBJ2-7; 10 positions match TRBD1. V dropped 4 bases and J dropped 6; count of bases not matched to a gene: 15. Per the germline V gene, CDR1 is SQVTM and CDR2 is ANQGSEA. This CDR3 has 16 residues. The chain's CDR3 is CSVGGGVTGGLSEQYF. The CDR3 DNA reads as TGCAGCGTTGGGGGTGGAGTGACAGGGGGCTTGTCCGAGCAGTACTTC.

This clonotype showed up just a few times. V is TRBV5-1 and J is TRBJ2-2, with D unclear. Per the germline V gene, CDR1 is SGHRS and CDR2 is YFSETQ. The V and J ends lost 0 bases and 5 bases respectively, with 5 bases between them. This CDR3 has 13 residues. The CDR3, as DNA: TGCGCCAGCAGCTTGGAGTGGACCGGGGAGCTGTTTTTT. It yields the protein CASSLEWTGELFF.

This clonotype was picked up many times. V gene TRBV20-1 combines with J gene TRBJ2-2; a possible D gene is TRBD1 (5 bases). In germline, CDR1 is DFQATT, CDR2 SNEGSKA (reference sequence). Trimming removed 0 bases from V and 3 bases from J, with 17 bases in between. The CDR3 totals 17 residues. The CDR3 DNA reads as TGCAGTGCTAGAGATCCCCGGAAGGGGCTGGACACCGGGGAGCTGTTTTTT. Amino acid sequence: CSARDPRKGLDTGELFF.

This clonotype has a count of ten or more. J is TRBJ2-5 and V is TRBV7-2; a weak D match, TRBD2 (6 bases). V lost 3 bases to trimming and J lost 6 bases, with 20 bases between them. CDR3 length: 16 amino acids. The germline CDR1 and CDR2 sequences are SGHTA and FQGNSA. CDR3 sequence: CASSLAGTGLRKTQYF. CDR3 bases: TGTGCCAGCAGCTTGGCCGGGACTGGCTTGAGGAAGACCCAGTACTTC. Drawing the rest from reference TRBV7-2 and TRBJ2-5, the complete variable domain is GAGVSQSPSNKVTEKGKDVELRCDPISGHTALYWYRQSLGQGLEFLIYFQGNSAPDKSGLPSDRFSAERTGGSVSTLTIQRTQQEDSAVYLCASSLAGTGLRKTQYFGPGTRLLVL.

This rearrangement joins TRBV7-9 to TRBJ2-5; 12 bases are shared with TRBD2. The germline CDR1 and CDR2 sequences are SEHNR and FQNEAQ (reference sequence). V dropped 6 bases and J dropped 4; count of bases not matched to a gene: 12. There are 17 residues in the CDR3. The CDR3 reads CASSPTRPSGRGETQYF. CDR3 in DNA: TGTGCCAGCAGTCCGACGCGACCTAGCGGGAGGGGAGAGACCCAGTACTTC.

V and J are TRBV5-1 and TRBJ2-1; a weak D match, TRBD2 (6 bases). The ends were cut back, 4 bases at V and 11 bases at J, with 16 bases in the middle. CDR1 is SGHRS, CDR2 YFSETQ, per germline. This CDR3 is 13 amino acids long. The CDR3 protein is CASSPGGNEKQFF. For the CDR3, the DNA is TGCGCCAGCAGCCCCGGCGGGAATGAGAAGCAGTTCTTC.

Comments on this clonotype: Sequence at one end of the junction differs from germline and may be a read error. V is TRBV20-1 and J is TRBJ2-1; 8 bases fit TRBD2. Looked up from germline, CDR1 is DFQATT and CDR2 is SNEGSKA (reference sequence). CDR3 length equals 15 residues. CDR3 bases: TGCTGTGCCAGAATGGGTAGCGGGAATAGTGATGAGCAGTTCTTC. Protein product: CCARMGSGNSDEQFF.

This clonotype was recorded a few times. The chain employs TRBV5-5 and TRBJ2-1; D gene ambiguous. Germline V gene data show CDR1 as SGHKS and CDR2 as YYEKEE (reference sequence). This CDR3 spans 13 amino acids. The ends were cut back, 4 bases at V and 3 bases at J, with 8 bases in the middle. For the CDR3, the DNA is TGTGCCAGCAGCCCGGACGGCTACAATGAGCAGTTCTTC. It is translated as CASSPDGYNEQFF.

This clonotype appeared a few times. CDR3 sequence: CSVGAGSSNTGELFF. Written as DNA, the CDR3 is TGCAGCGTTGGGGCGGGCAGTTCGAACACCGGGGAGCTGTTTTTT. The chain combines TRBV29-1 with TRBJ2-2; perhaps TRBD2 as D (5 bases). The CDR3 is 15 amino acids. Trimming took 4 bases from V and 0 from J, leaving 12 bases between them. Per germline, CDR1 SQVTM and CDR2 ANQGSEA.

A note on this clonotype: Being one base from a much bigger clone, this may be a read error. The chain uses TRBV5-1 and TRBJ2-7; TRBD1 or TRBD2 may be the D gene (6 bases each). CDR1 is SGHRS and CDR2 is YFSETQ in the germline V gene. V was cut by 4 bases and J by 4 bases, with 18 bases left in between. This CDR3 comprises 15 residues. CDR3 sequence (DNA): TGCGCCAGCAGCCGGGGGCCGATTAACAAGTACGAGCAGTACTTC. Its protein product is CASSRGPINKYEQYF.